This TCR beta chain was identified during a study of shared clonotypes between healthy human individuals. Broader study findings: Among donors, clonotype sharing was expected to be affected by sequencing depth. Shared clonotypes: 4.5% to 5% naive CD4, under 4% naive CD8, about 2.5% memory CD4, under 0.45% memory CD8.

As for this clone: Its specificity is not known.

In replicate PCRs of sorted subsets, approximately 210 ng DNA, about 30,000 T cell genomes, was used. Produced via immunoSEQ multiplex PCR; TCRdb's table is partial and in-frame only. The sample lists over a million clones, about 96% seen once, with approximately 1.1% in the top ten. Healthy adults negative for HIV, lacking recent acute infections or vaccinations, served as donors. V shed 0 bases, J shed 0 bases, and the junction held 3 bases outside the gene matches. The CDR3 contains 17 residues. The germline V gene encodes CDR1 SGHRS and CDR2 YFSETQ. The gene calls are TRBV5-1 and TRBJ2-2; 9 nucleotides match TRBD2. The sequenced material came from naive CD4+ T cells sorted from blood. Sample subset: CD45RA+ positively selected. The receptor's source is a man aged 30-40 years in good health. The CDR3 sequence: CASSLVIAGANTGELFF. Written as DNA, the CDR3 is TGCGCCAGCAGCTTGGTAATAGCGGGGGCGAACACCGGGGAGCTGTTTTTT.